This entry is about one T cell receptor (beta chain). Authors' data handling: Amplification from reference gene primers served as the basis for estimated nucleated cell counts. The method was immunoSEQ multiplex PCR; TCRdb's version includes in-frame clones alone and lacks a portion of them. V and J calls plus clone size are reproduced from that table; the DNA served to infer D and trimming. The sample includes about 67,000 clones, around 90% of them seen just once. This sample was taken from a study of blood T cell repertoires in COVID-19. On the study more broadly: Acute and convalescent COVID-19 specimens originated in the United States, Italy and Spain. Sources were T cells, B-cell-depleted T cells, or PBMCs; the material itself was cDNA or gDNA.

Sequenced material: peripheral blood. The sequence was collected from a woman of 80 years or more with acute or convalescent COVID-19.

The CDR3: CASSMAAGGTGELFF. For the CDR3, the DNA is TGTGCCAGTAGTATGGCGGCAGGGGGAACCGGGGAGCTGTTTTTT. The chain has TRBV19 and TRBJ2-2, with 7 bases identical to TRBD1. The length of the CDR3 is 15 residues. Germline V gene lookup returns CDR1 LNHDA and CDR2 SQIVND (reference sequence). V was pared by 3 bases and J by 5 bases, with 6 bases of the junction left unmatched.